The 2 T cell receptor beta chains reported below all come from one sample, sequenced in a study of T-cell memory formation after mild COVID-19. TCRdb analysed the 5' RACE reads with MiXCR anew, one entry per CDR3 protein. The sample has 550,000 to 700,000 distinct CDR3 sequences; 15% to 20% are singletons. Material for sequencing was PBMCs or a T cell subset sorted from them (not recorded which). The receptors stem from an adult woman who had mild COVID-19 (a few samples of this study predate the infection). Cell type and time point are not known.

This clonotype occurred a few times. J is TRBJ2-5 and V is TRBV7-6; D is perhaps TRBD1 or TRBD2 (6 bases each). Germline CDR1 and CDR2: SGHVS and FNYEAQ. With 1 base removed from V and 5 bases from J, the gap between germline ends came to 17 bases. The CDR3 consists of 16 residues. The CDR3 region has the DNA TGTGCCAGCAGCTTAGGGGGGGCAGGTTTGTGGGAGACCCAGTACTTC. It encodes CASSLGGAGLWETQYF. Together with reference TRBV7-6 and TRBJ2-5, the CDR3 gives the full variable domain: GAGVSQSPRYKVTKRGQDVALRCDPISGHVSLYWYRQALGQGPEFLTYFNYEAQQDKSGLPNDRFSAERPEGSISTLTIQRTEQRDSAMYRCASSLGGAGLWETQYFGPGTRLLVL.

This clonotype was seen a handful of times. The chain carries TRBV6-1 and TRBJ1-6; no clear D. Germline V gene data show CDR1 as MNHNS and CDR2 as SASEGT. Trimming left V 2 bases short and J 12 bases short, with 14 bases between. CDR3 length: 14 residues. The CDR3 is CASSEQALVGPLHF. The DNA of the CDR3 is TGTGCCAGCAGTGAACAGGCTCTAGTGGGACCCCTCCACTTT.